This T cell receptor (beta chain) appears in the sequencing data of a study of metastatic and nonmetastatic thyroid tumors. For the study at large: Both malignant and benign thyroid patients supplied peripheral blood and tumor or nodule tissue samples, across which the repertoires of these patients were then compared.

Whole-study findings and limits: It was reported that TCR beta diversity was significantly higher in malignant thyroid tumors than benign nodules, in blood and tumor.

TCRdb re-called clones via MiXCR from the PCR reads. The sample lists about 13,000 clones, around 30% seen once, with approximately 19% in the top ten. With 5 bases removed from V and 0 bases from J, the gap between germline ends came to 7 bases. Germline lookup yields CDR1 MNHNS and CDR2 SASEGT. This CDR3 is built from 13 residues. Not a single patient had been given any form of treatment at any point before undergoing thyroid surgery. This clone has at least ten counts. Its antigen is still unknown. This sequence joins TRBV6-1 and TRBJ1-2, with D hard to call. The clonotype was recovered from a female donor with papillary thyroid cancer or a benign thyroid nodule (not recorded which). Some clones in this sample may be carry-over from other donors' samples. Sequences were obtained from tumor tissue. CDR3 region: CASSSSTNYGYTF. For the CDR3, the DNA is TGTGCCAGCAGTTCAAGTACTAACTATGGCTACACCTTC.